This entry features one T cell receptor (beta chain) sequence. Its antigen remains unidentified. Primers included in the PCR were 60 Vbeta and 13 Jbeta primers. Here immunoSEQ multiplex PCR was the method, and the copy in TCRdb shows in-frame clones only, minus some. The sample carries 140,000 to 150,000 clones, around three quarters recorded once. V lost 3 bases to trimming and J lost 5 bases; unmatched junction nucleotides: 5. The germline gives CDR1 SGHRS, CDR2 YFSETQ. The CDR3 has 14 amino acids. The data belong to a study of cytomegalovirus exposure and HLA in healthy donors. Findings and limits, study-wide: The majority of CMV-associated TCR beta chains were reported as apparently HLA-restricted in a later analysis.

The material sequenced was PBMCs. This chain links TRBV5-1 with TRBJ1-1, with TRBD1 identical over 9 bases. This clonotype was sampled from a woman aged 55-69 years in good health and CMV-seropositive. The CDR3, as DNA: TGCGCCAGCAGCTCAACCGGGACAGGGACTGAAGCTTTCTTT. Translating gives CASSSTGTGTEAFF.